The following is a T cell receptor (beta chain) sequence with its context. Its antigen is still unknown. Germline assignment: CDR1 MDHEN and CDR2 SYDVKM. Trimming cost V 5 bases and J 7 bases, with 12 bases left between them. The CDR3 loop spans 13 amino acids. Approximately 0.11 L of blood, on average, came from one heparinised draw per donor. The sample is drawn from a study of beta chain features in type 1 diabetes. Points from the study as a whole: Patients showed naive, central memory and Treg TCRB repertoires that appeared more similar than those of healthy donors. PCR might preferentially amplify shorter templates, equally in patients and controls. People with Type 1 diabetes carried modestly yet significantly shorter TCRB CDR3s in all four CD4+ subsets.

The authors reverse transcribed all of the isolated RNA, so sequencing captured expressed TCRB transcripts. Profiling relied on immunoSEQ multiplex PCR, and the TCRdb table lists in-frame clones only, not all of them. Among roughly 250,000 clones, just over 20% were seen once, and the ten largest hold more than 0.025%. V usage is TRBV28 and J usage is TRBJ2-1; D is unclear. The sequence was obtained from a woman aged 40 to 50 with type 1 diabetes. Material: naive CD4+ T cells from blood. The DNA of the CDR3 is TGTGCCAGCAGTCTGCAACCTAGTAATGAGCAGTTCTTC. Its protein is CASSLQPSNEQFF.